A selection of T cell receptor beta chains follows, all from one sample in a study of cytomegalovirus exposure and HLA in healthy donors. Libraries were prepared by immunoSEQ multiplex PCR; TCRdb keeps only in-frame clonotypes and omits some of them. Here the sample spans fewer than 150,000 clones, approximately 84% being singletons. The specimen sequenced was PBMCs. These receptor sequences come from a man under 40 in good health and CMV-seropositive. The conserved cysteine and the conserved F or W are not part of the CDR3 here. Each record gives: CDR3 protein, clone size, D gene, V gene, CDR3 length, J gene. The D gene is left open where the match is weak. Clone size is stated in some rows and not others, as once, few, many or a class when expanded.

CDR3 protein: ASTTGGNQPQH
clone size: NA
D gene: TRBD1
V gene: TRBV28
CDR3 length: 11
J gene: TRBJ1-5

CDR3 protein: ASSYRSDKYEQY
clone size: NA
D gene: NA
V gene: TRBV6-5
CDR3 length: 12
J gene: TRBJ2-7

CDR3 protein: SVRDNNNEQF
clone size: once
D gene: NA
V gene: TRBV29-1
CDR3 length: 10
J gene: TRBJ2-1

CDR3 protein: ASRPGLAGEQY
clone size: few
D gene: TRBD2
V gene: TRBV4-1
CDR3 length: 11
J gene: TRBJ2-7

CDR3 protein: ASSQRQGARNTEAF
clone size: NA
D gene: TRBD1
V gene: TRBV14
CDR3 length: 14
J gene: TRBJ1-1

CDR3 protein: ASSYLGGGGPGFQY
clone size: NA
D gene: NA
V gene: TRBV5-4
CDR3 length: 14
J gene: TRBJ2-5

CDR3 protein: ASSEDRGGMNTEAF
clone size: NA
D gene: TRBD1
V gene: TRBV5-6
CDR3 length: 14
J gene: TRBJ1-1

CDR3 protein: ASSTLQDTGELF
clone size: NA
D gene: NA
V gene: TRBV6-5
CDR3 length: 12
J gene: TRBJ2-2

CDR3 protein: ASSVEGVTEAF
clone size: once
D gene: NA
V gene: TRBV2
CDR3 length: 11
J gene: TRBJ1-1

CDR3 protein: ASSLGQGDGNEKLF
clone size: NA
D gene: TRBD1
V gene: TRBV7-9
CDR3 length: 14
J gene: TRBJ1-4

CDR3 protein: AWGRGGRETQY
clone size: NA
D gene: TRBD2
V gene: TRBV30
CDR3 length: 11
J gene: TRBJ2-5

CDR3 protein: ASSEAGRSTEAF
clone size: NA
D gene: NA
V gene: TRBV10-2
CDR3 length: 12
J gene: TRBJ1-1

CDR3 protein: ASSLQGAQDTQY
clone size: NA
D gene: TRBD1
V gene: TRBV19
CDR3 length: 12
J gene: TRBJ2-3

CDR3 protein: ASSLGTAPDYGYT
clone size: NA
D gene: TRBD1
V gene: TRBV6-1
CDR3 length: 13
J gene: TRBJ1-2

CDR3 protein: ASSLVGEQF
clone size: NA
D gene: NA
V gene: TRBV5-6
CDR3 length: 9
J gene: TRBJ2-1

CDR3 protein: ASSQEGQGINEQF
clone size: NA
D gene: TRBD1
V gene: TRBV4-2
CDR3 length: 13
J gene: TRBJ2-1

CDR3 protein: ASSEGGENYGYT
clone size: NA
D gene: NA
V gene: TRBV9
CDR3 length: 12
J gene: TRBJ1-2

CDR3 protein: ASSPGQLAGGRGANVLT
clone size: NA
D gene: TRBD2
V gene: TRBV4-3
CDR3 length: 17
J gene: TRBJ2-6

CDR3 protein: ASTSTPSSYNEQF
clone size: NA
D gene: NA
V gene: TRBV6-5
CDR3 length: 13
J gene: TRBJ2-1

CDR3 protein: ASSLLQGQPQH
clone size: NA
D gene: NA
V gene: TRBV7-3
CDR3 length: 11
J gene: TRBJ1-5

CDR3 protein: ASSFEPPTYEQY
clone size: NA
D gene: NA
V gene: TRBV5-1
CDR3 length: 12
J gene: TRBJ2-7

CDR3 protein: SVEQGLGQETQY
clone size: NA
D gene: NA
V gene: TRBV29-1
CDR3 length: 12
J gene: TRBJ2-5

CDR3 protein: ASSIGGQAIPMWGYT
clone size: NA
D gene: TRBD1
V gene: TRBV19
CDR3 length: 15
J gene: TRBJ1-2

CDR3 protein: ASSTLRDRPLRAF
clone size: NA
D gene: NA
V gene: TRBV13
CDR3 length: 13
J gene: TRBJ1-1

CDR3 protein: ASSRTGDETQY
clone size: NA
D gene: TRBD1
V gene: TRBV2
CDR3 length: 11
J gene: TRBJ2-5

CDR3 protein: ASSLTGGETQY
clone size: once
D gene: TRBD1
V gene: TRBV6-5
CDR3 length: 11
J gene: TRBJ2-5

CDR3 protein: ASSRSGTGNTIY
clone size: NA
D gene: NA
V gene: TRBV6-5
CDR3 length: 12
J gene: TRBJ1-3

CDR3 protein: ASLRDIVYGYT
clone size: NA
D gene: NA
V gene: TRBV2
CDR3 length: 11
J gene: TRBJ1-2

CDR3 protein: ASSVTGDANQPQH
clone size: NA
D gene: TRBD1
V gene: TRBV5-1
CDR3 length: 13
J gene: TRBJ1-5

CDR3 protein: AIGQGAYEQY
clone size: NA
D gene: TRBD1
V gene: TRBV10-3
CDR3 length: 10
J gene: TRBJ2-7

CDR3 protein: ASSDRVNTIY
clone size: NA
D gene: TRBD1
V gene: TRBV6-5
CDR3 length: 10
J gene: TRBJ1-3

CDR3 protein: ATRSMELSPEAF
clone size: NA
D gene: NA
V gene: TRBV19
CDR3 length: 12
J gene: TRBJ1-1

CDR3 protein: ASSEAPLSGPYNEQF
clone size: NA
D gene: NA
V gene: TRBV25-1
CDR3 length: 15
J gene: TRBJ2-1

CDR3 protein: AWSIGPEKYT
clone size: NA
D gene: NA
V gene: TRBV30
CDR3 length: 10
J gene: TRBJ1-2

CDR3 protein: ASSYLRGEGEQF
clone size: NA
D gene: TRBD2
V gene: TRBV6-6
CDR3 length: 12
J gene: TRBJ2-1

CDR3 protein: ASSRGLGYEQY
clone size: NA
D gene: NA
V gene: TRBV19
CDR3 length: 11
J gene: TRBJ2-7

CDR3 protein: ASSRGQKGTDTQY
clone size: NA
D gene: NA
V gene: TRBV5-6
CDR3 length: 13
J gene: TRBJ2-3

CDR3 protein: ASSIQGFGNYGYT
clone size: NA
D gene: TRBD1
V gene: TRBV11-2
CDR3 length: 13
J gene: TRBJ1-2

CDR3 protein: AWDQGNYGYT
clone size: few
D gene: NA
V gene: TRBV30
CDR3 length: 10
J gene: TRBJ1-2

CDR3 protein: ASSFVLGPNTGELF
clone size: NA
D gene: NA
V gene: TRBV27
CDR3 length: 14
J gene: TRBJ2-2

CDR3 protein: ASSPGQGYGYT
clone size: once
D gene: TRBD1
V gene: TRBV11-2
CDR3 length: 11
J gene: TRBJ1-2

CDR3 protein: ASSLFSAPNTGELF
clone size: NA
D gene: NA
V gene: TRBV7-6
CDR3 length: 14
J gene: TRBJ2-2

CDR3 protein: ASSRLDIRGVWNTEAF
clone size: NA
D gene: TRBD1
V gene: TRBV16
CDR3 length: 16
J gene: TRBJ1-1

CDR3 protein: ASSPQAHGEQY
clone size: NA
D gene: NA
V gene: TRBV9
CDR3 length: 11
J gene: TRBJ2-7

CDR3 protein: ATSTERIETQY
clone size: NA
D gene: NA
V gene: TRBV15
CDR3 length: 11
J gene: TRBJ2-5

CDR3 protein: ASSFLQGLNTGELF
clone size: NA
D gene: TRBD1
V gene: TRBV7-6
CDR3 length: 14
J gene: TRBJ2-2

CDR3 protein: ASSAGQGTFQY
clone size: NA
D gene: TRBD1
V gene: TRBV6-1
CDR3 length: 11
J gene: TRBJ2-4

CDR3 protein: ASRPRVNTEAF
clone size: NA
D gene: NA
V gene: TRBV19
CDR3 length: 11
J gene: TRBJ1-1

CDR3 protein: ASSPIQGDTQY
clone size: NA
D gene: NA
V gene: TRBV18
CDR3 length: 11
J gene: TRBJ2-3

CDR3 protein: ASSLGLTRETQY
clone size: NA
D gene: NA
V gene: TRBV7-9
CDR3 length: 12
J gene: TRBJ2-5

CDR3 protein: ASSLLNPGTGGWNQPQH
clone size: NA
D gene: TRBD1
V gene: TRBV5-6
CDR3 length: 17
J gene: TRBJ1-5

CDR3 protein: ASSQPGTSGYEQY
clone size: few
D gene: TRBD2
V gene: TRBV14
CDR3 length: 13
J gene: TRBJ2-7

CDR3 protein: ASSLGGHPSEQY
clone size: NA
D gene: NA
V gene: TRBV5-1
CDR3 length: 12
J gene: TRBJ2-7

CDR3 protein: ASSYGRGRFNEQF
clone size: NA
D gene: TRBD1
V gene: TRBV6-5
CDR3 length: 13
J gene: TRBJ2-1

CDR3 protein: ASGQGYEQY
clone size: NA
D gene: TRBD1
V gene: TRBV5-4
CDR3 length: 9
J gene: TRBJ2-7

CDR3 protein: ASSLPRRQEAF
clone size: NA
D gene: NA
V gene: TRBV28
CDR3 length: 11
J gene: TRBJ1-1

CDR3 protein: ASSLVSADEQY
clone size: NA
D gene: NA
V gene: TRBV7-2
CDR3 length: 11
J gene: TRBJ2-7